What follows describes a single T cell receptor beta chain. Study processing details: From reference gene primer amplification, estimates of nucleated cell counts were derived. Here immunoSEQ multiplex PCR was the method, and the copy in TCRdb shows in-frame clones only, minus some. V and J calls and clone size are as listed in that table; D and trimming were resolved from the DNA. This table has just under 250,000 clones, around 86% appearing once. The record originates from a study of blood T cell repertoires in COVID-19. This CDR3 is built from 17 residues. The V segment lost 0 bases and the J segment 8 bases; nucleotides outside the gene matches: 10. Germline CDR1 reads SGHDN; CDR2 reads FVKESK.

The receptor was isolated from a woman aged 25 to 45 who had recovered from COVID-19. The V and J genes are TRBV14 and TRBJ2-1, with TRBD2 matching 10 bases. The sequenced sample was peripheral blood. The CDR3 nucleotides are TGTGCCAGCAGCCAAGATCAGAGCGGGGGGGCGCGTGATGAGCAGTTCTTC. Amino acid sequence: CASSQDQSGGARDEQFF.